This T cell receptor (beta chain) was identified in a study of blood T cell repertoires in COVID-19. The authors' processing: Researchers report that nucleated cell counts were estimated from reference gene primer amplification. Method: immunoSEQ multiplex PCR; TCRdb's copy keeps in-frame clones and lacks some. That table furnishes V, J and clone size, whereas the DNA furnished D and trimming. Of 100,000 or so clones in the sample, around 72% were seen once. The CDR3 extends over 15 amino acids. Per the germline V gene, CDR1 is LNHNV and CDR2 is YYDKDF (reference sequence). V lost 6 bases, J lost 5 bases, and 7 bases stayed unmatched. This clone appeared a single time.

Sequencing input: peripheral blood. The rearrangement uses TRBV15 and TRBJ2-2; 9 nucleotides match TRBD1. This receptor was obtained from a woman of 80 years or more with acute or convalescent COVID-19. In nucleotides, the CDR3 is TGTGCCACCAGAACCGGGACAGGGATAACCGGGGAGCTGTTTTTT. The encoded protein is CATRTGTGITGELFF.